This TCR beta chain appears in the sequencing data of a study of control samples from healthy donors and cancer patients. Clones were read by immunoSEQ multiplex PCR, and TCRdb kept only the in-frame ones, dropping some. This table has about 100,000 clones, approximately 82% appearing once. The CDR3 extends over 15 amino acids. CDR1 is SGHDT, CDR2 YYEEEE, per germline. After removal of 1 base from V and 7 bases from J, the junction contained 5 bases not matched to a gene. The receptor was derived from a man between 18 and 35 years old in good health. The chain employs TRBV5-6 and TRBJ1-4, with TRBD1 matching 9 bases. Material: blood. Here the CDR3 DNA reads TGTGCCAGCAGCTTGAAGACAGGGGGTGGTGAAAAACTGTTTTTT. It translates to CASSLKTGGGEKLFF.